This T cell receptor (beta chain) was observed in a study of cytomegalovirus exposure and HLA in healthy donors. Findings and limits, study-wide: Later analysis demonstrated an association between a missense DCLRE1C variant and TCR beta V- and J-gene trimming. Common viral pathogens were later found to be apparently linked to several of the most significant clusters. The classifier reportedly diagnosed cytomegalovirus status with high sensitivity and specificity.

CDR1 and CDR2 from the germline V gene are MRHNA and SNTAGT. V lost 4 bases and J lost 7; bases outside the gene matches: 5. The CDR3 has 14 residues. Amplification used 60 Vbeta primers and 13 Jbeta primers. The protocol was immunoSEQ multiplex PCR, while the TCRdb copy is restricted to in-frame clones and leaves out a portion. This table holds 150,000 or so clones, more than 65% found once. A word on this clone: Its antigen is currently unknown.

Donors in the study were healthy people who gave bone marrow. The chain recombines TRBV6-4 with TRBJ2-1; 9 nucleotides agree with TRBD2. Sequenced: PBMCs. The source is a male donor in good health and CMV-seronegative. The CDR3 bases are TGTGCCAGCAGTGGGCTAGCGGGGTCTAATGAGCAGTTCTTC. It translates to CASSGLAGSNEQFF.